Listed below are T cell receptor beta chains from one sample, sequenced in a study of identical twins. TCRdb re-called the 5' RACE reads with MiXCR, one entry per CDR3 protein. The sample lists 240,000 or so distinct CDR3 sequences; under 12% were seen once. The specimen sequenced was memory T cells sorted from blood. The receptors derive from a man aged 45-65 years in good health. Both conserved end residues are part of each CDR3. Fields, in order: V gene, D gene, J gene, clone size, CDR3 protein, CDR3 DNA. The D gene is left open where the match is weak. The size of a clone is reported for some rows only, either as once, few or many, or as a class for expanded clones.

v_gene: TRBV3-1; d_gene: -; j_gene: TRBJ1-5; abundance: few; CDR3aa: CASSQDGASHQPQHF; CDR3nt: TGTGCCAGCAGCCAAGATGGGGCGTCCCATCAGCCCCAGCATTTT
v_gene: TRBV2; d_gene: TRBD1; j_gene: TRBJ2-1; abundance: few; CDR3aa: CASSEIPGTGLDEQFF; CDR3nt: TGTGCCAGCAGTGAAATCCCCGGGACAGGGTTGGATGAGCAGTTCTTC
v_gene: TRBV27; d_gene: -; j_gene: TRBJ1-3; abundance: many; CDR3aa: CASSLSIREGNTIYF; CDR3nt: TGTGCCAGCAGTTTATCGATTAGGGAAGGAAACACCATATATTTT
v_gene: TRBV7-2; d_gene: TRBD1; j_gene: TRBJ2-5; abundance: many; CDR3aa: CASSYRDRDWETQYF; CDR3nt: TGTGCCAGCAGCTACCGGGACAGGGACTGGGAGACCCAGTACTTC
v_gene: TRBV24-1; d_gene: TRBD1; j_gene: TRBJ2-1; abundance: many; CDR3aa: CATSRPGTGANEQFF; CDR3nt: TGTGCCACCAGCCGTCCCGGGACAGGGGCCAATGAGCAGTTCTTC
v_gene: TRBV18; d_gene: -; j_gene: TRBJ2-7; abundance: many; CDR3aa: CASSPPPWDKSSYEQYF; CDR3nt: TGTGCCAGCTCACCACCCCCCTGGGATAAAAGCTCCTACGAGCAGTACTTC
v_gene: TRBV27; d_gene: -; j_gene: TRBJ2-1; abundance: many; CDR3aa: CASRLSRTRTYNEQFF; CDR3nt: TGTGCCAGCCGCCTCTCCCGGACAAGAACTTACAATGAGCAGTTCTTC
v_gene: TRBV6-6; d_gene: -; j_gene: TRBJ1-5; abundance: few; CDR3aa: CASSRGFNQPQHF; CDR3nt: TGTGCCAGCTCGAGGGGGTTTAATCAGCCCCAGCATTTT
v_gene: TRBV5-5; d_gene: -; j_gene: TRBJ2-2; abundance: many; CDR3aa: CASSYVGWLMNTGELFF; CDR3nt: TGTGCCAGCAGCTACGTGGGGTGGCTGATGAACACCGGGGAGCTGTTTTTT
v_gene: TRBV12-3/TRBV12-4; d_gene: -; j_gene: TRBJ2-2; abundance: few; CDR3aa: CASSGGQMTGELFF; CDR3nt: TGTGCCAGCAGTGGAGGACAGATGACCGGGGAGCTGTTTTTT
v_gene: TRBV2; d_gene: TRBD2; j_gene: TRBJ2-1; abundance: many; CDR3aa: CASSVGLAGYEQFF; CDR3nt: TGTGCCAGCAGTGTAGGACTAGCGGGCTATGAGCAGTTCTTC
v_gene: TRBV19; d_gene: TRBD1; j_gene: TRBJ1-6; abundance: -; CDR3aa: CASSSDRVNSPLHF; CDR3nt: TGTGCCAGTAGTTCCGACAGGGTGAATTCACCCCTCCACTTT
v_gene: TRBV20-1; d_gene: TRBD1; j_gene: TRBJ1-2; abundance: many; CDR3aa: CSARAQATGANYGYTF; CDR3nt: TGCAGTGCTAGAGCCCAGGCGACAGGGGCTAACTATGGCTACACCTTC
v_gene: TRBV29-1; d_gene: TRBD1; j_gene: TRBJ1-1; abundance: few; CDR3aa: CSGHRDRGTEAFF; CDR3nt: TGCAGCGGCCACCGGGACAGGGGTACTGAAGCTTTCTTT
v_gene: TRBV25-1; d_gene: -; j_gene: TRBJ1-5; abundance: many; CDR3aa: CPWGENNQPQHF; CDR3nt: TGTCCTTGGGGGGAGAACAATCAGCCCCAGCATTTT
v_gene: TRBV9; d_gene: TRBD1; j_gene: TRBJ2-6; abundance: -; CDR3aa: CASTPQGKVGANVLTF; CDR3nt: TGTGCCAGCACACCACAGGGGAAGGTTGGGGCCAACGTCCTGACTTTC
v_gene: TRBV18; d_gene: -; j_gene: TRBJ2-4; abundance: few; CDR3aa: CASSPGQVAKNIQYF; CDR3nt: TGTGCCAGCTCACCGGGACAAGTAGCCAAAAACATTCAGTACTTC
v_gene: TRBV27; d_gene: -; j_gene: TRBJ1-1; abundance: few; CDR3aa: CASRLQPPGRRGDTEAFF; CDR3nt: TGTGCCAGCAGACTTCAACCCCCCGGACGAAGGGGGGACACTGAAGCTTTCTTT
v_gene: TRBV5-6; d_gene: -; j_gene: TRBJ1-6; abundance: -; CDR3aa: CASAGQPDNSPLHF; CDR3nt: TGTGCCAGCGCCGGACAGCCAGATAATTCACCCCTCCACTTT
v_gene: TRBV9; d_gene: -; j_gene: TRBJ2-3; abundance: many; CDR3aa: CASSVDPKATDTQYF; CDR3nt: TGTGCCAGCAGCGTAGACCCCAAAGCCACAGATACGCAGTATTTT
v_gene: TRBV5-1; d_gene: TRBD2; j_gene: TRBJ2-1; abundance: -; CDR3aa: CASSLGPTSGGYEQFF; CDR3nt: TGCGCCAGCAGCTTGGGCCCGACTAGCGGGGGGTATGAGCAGTTCTTC
v_gene: TRBV10-3; d_gene: -; j_gene: TRBJ2-5; abundance: -; CDR3aa: CATRSVGTETQYF; CDR3nt: TGTGCCACCAGAAGTGTTGGGACGGAGACCCAGTACTTC
v_gene: TRBV29-1; d_gene: TRBD2; j_gene: TRBJ2-5; abundance: few; CDR3aa: CSVEGLAQHQETQYF; CDR3nt: TGCAGCGTTGAAGGACTAGCGCAACACCAAGAGACCCAGTACTTC
v_gene: TRBV5-5; d_gene: -; j_gene: TRBJ1-5; abundance: -; CDR3aa: CASSREGGPQPQHF; CDR3nt: TGTGCCAGCAGCAGGGAGGGGGGCCCTCAGCCCCAGCATTTT
v_gene: TRBV3-1; d_gene: -; j_gene: TRBJ1-4; abundance: many; CDR3aa: CASSAGTNEKLFF; CDR3nt: TGTGCCAGCAGCGCAGGGACTAATGAAAAACTGTTTTTT
v_gene: TRBV3-1; d_gene: TRBD2; j_gene: TRBJ2-7; abundance: many; CDR3aa: CASRTASGGAREQYF; CDR3nt: TGTGCCAGCAGGACCGCTAGCGGGGGGGCTCGCGAGCAGTACTTC
v_gene: TRBV29-1; d_gene: TRBD2; j_gene: TRBJ2-3; abundance: many; CDR3aa: CSVEGLAGGGGILDTQYF; CDR3nt: TGCAGCGTTGAGGGACTAGCGGGAGGCGGGGGCATCCTAGATACGCAGTATTTT
v_gene: TRBV24-1; d_gene: -; j_gene: TRBJ2-6; abundance: -; CDR3aa: CATSDLAGNGANVLTF; CDR3nt: TGTGCCACCAGTGATTTGGCAGGGAATGGGGCCAACGTCCTGACTTTC
v_gene: TRBV5-1; d_gene: TRBD2; j_gene: TRBJ2-1; abundance: many; CDR3aa: CASSLKAGVQGEQFF; CDR3nt: TGCGCCAGCAGCTTAAAAGCGGGGGTTCAGGGTGAGCAGTTCTTC
v_gene: TRBV20-1; d_gene: -; j_gene: TRBJ1-1; abundance: many; CDR3aa: CSARDPRGYTEAFF; CDR3nt: TGCAGTGCTAGAGATCCTCGGGGGTACACTGAAGCTTTCTTT
v_gene: TRBV5-5; d_gene: -; j_gene: TRBJ2-7; abundance: many; CDR3aa: CASSAGYEQYF; CDR3nt: TGTGCCAGCAGCGCCGGGTACGAGCAGTACTTC
v_gene: TRBV5-1; d_gene: -; j_gene: TRBJ2-1; abundance: -; CDR3aa: CASSLGGDMCVQFF; CDR3nt: TGCGCCAGCAGCTTGGGGGGAGATATGTGCGTGCAGTTCTTC
v_gene: TRBV20-1; d_gene: -; j_gene: TRBJ1-5; abundance: many; CDR3aa: CSARAGAGQPQHF; CDR3nt: TGCAGTGCTAGAGCGGGGGCAGGTCAGCCCCAGCATTTT
v_gene: TRBV9; d_gene: -; j_gene: TRBJ2-3; abundance: few; CDR3aa: CASSEHRGGTQYF; CDR3nt: TGTGCCAGCAGCGAACACAGGGGGGGTACGCAGTATTTT
v_gene: TRBV5-8; d_gene: TRBD1; j_gene: TRBJ2-1; abundance: many; CDR3aa: CASSLRDRYDEQFF; CDR3nt: TGTGCCAGCAGCCTGAGGGACAGGTATGATGAGCAGTTCTTC
v_gene: TRBV4-2; d_gene: -; j_gene: TRBJ2-3; abundance: few; CDR3aa: CASSQVAGSIDTQYF; CDR3nt: TGTGCCAGCAGCCAAGTGGCAGGGAGTATAGATACGCAGTATTTT
v_gene: TRBV5-1; d_gene: -; j_gene: TRBJ2-4; abundance: -; CDR3aa: CASSPFDRTGGIQYF; CDR3nt: TGCGCCAGCAGTCCCTTTGACCGAACGGGCGGCATTCAGTACTTC
v_gene: TRBV12-3/TRBV12-4; d_gene: -; j_gene: TRBJ1-3; abundance: many; CDR3aa: CASSFSHGNTIYF; CDR3nt: TGTGCCAGCAGTTTCTCTCACGGAAACACCATATATTTT
v_gene: TRBV18; d_gene: -; j_gene: TRBJ1-2; abundance: -; CDR3aa: CASSPLRGVGGYTF; CDR3nt: TGTGCCAGCTCACCACTTAGAGGGGTCGGTGGCTACACCTTC
v_gene: TRBV24-1; d_gene: TRBD1; j_gene: TRBJ2-1; abundance: many; CDR3aa: CATRGTENNEQFF; CDR3nt: TGTGCCACCAGAGGGACAGAAAACAATGAGCAGTTCTTC
v_gene: TRBV10-3; d_gene: -; j_gene: TRBJ2-7; abundance: few; CDR3aa: CAISRTESSYEQYF; CDR3nt: TGTGCCATCAGTAGGACGGAAAGCTCCTACGAGCAGTACTTC
v_gene: TRBV11-3; d_gene: -; j_gene: TRBJ2-3; abundance: few; CDR3aa: CASSPTSSTDTQYF; CDR3nt: TGTGCCAGCAGCCCCACTAGTAGCACAGATACGCAGTATTTT
v_gene: TRBV4-2; d_gene: -; j_gene: TRBJ2-2; abundance: few; CDR3aa: CASSQDLTAPGELFF; CDR3nt: TGTGCCAGCAGCCAAGATCTAACCGCACCCGGGGAGCTGTTTTTT
v_gene: TRBV5-1; d_gene: -; j_gene: TRBJ1-5; abundance: many; CDR3aa: CASSLGGGNQPQHF; CDR3nt: TGCGCCAGCAGCTTAGGGGGGGGCAATCAGCCCCAGCATTTT
v_gene: TRBV20-1; d_gene: -; j_gene: TRBJ2-3; abundance: few; CDR3aa: CSANIRSRTVTDTQYF; CDR3nt: TGCAGTGCTAACATCAGGAGTAGGACTGTCACAGATACGCAGTATTTT
v_gene: TRBV6-5; d_gene: TRBD1; j_gene: TRBJ2-7; abundance: many; CDR3aa: CARWDRSYEQYF; CDR3nt: TGTGCCAGGTGGGACAGGTCCTACGAGCAGTACTTC
v_gene: TRBV7-9; d_gene: -; j_gene: TRBJ2-3; abundance: -; CDR3aa: CASSSTGGWTDTQYF; CDR3nt: TGTGCCAGCAGCTCGACTGGGGGTTGGACAGATACGCAGTATTTT
v_gene: TRBV3-1; d_gene: TRBD1; j_gene: TRBJ1-1; abundance: few; CDR3aa: CASSPRDRALSEAFF; CDR3nt: TGTGCCAGCAGCCCCCGGGACAGGGCACTGTCTGAAGCTTTCTTT
v_gene: TRBV9; d_gene: -; j_gene: TRBJ2-2; abundance: few; CDR3aa: CASSAGGSGTRELFF; CDR3nt: TGTGCCAGCAGCGCTGGCGGAAGTGGGACCCGGGAGCTGTTTTTT
v_gene: TRBV12-3/TRBV12-4; d_gene: TRBD2; j_gene: TRBJ2-1; abundance: few; CDR3aa: CASSLTRLAGGHEQFF; CDR3nt: TGTGCCAGCAGTTTAACCCGGCTAGCGGGGGGTCATGAGCAGTTCTTC
v_gene: TRBV3-1; d_gene: TRBD2; j_gene: TRBJ2-3; abundance: many; CDR3aa: CASSQLSGEYTDTQYF; CDR3nt: TGTGCCAGCAGCCAACTTAGCGGGGAGTACACAGATACGCAGTATTTT
v_gene: TRBV6-1; d_gene: -; j_gene: TRBJ2-7; abundance: many; CDR3aa: CASSPSPASYEQYF; CDR3nt: TGTGCCAGCAGCCCTAGCCCCGCCTCCTACGAGCAGTACTTC
v_gene: TRBV20-1; d_gene: TRBD2; j_gene: TRBJ2-1; abundance: -; CDR3aa: CSARRNSGRDSGQFF; CDR3nt: TGCAGTGCTAGAAGGAACAGCGGGAGAGATTCCGGGCAGTTCTTC
v_gene: TRBV7-6; d_gene: -; j_gene: TRBJ1-2; abundance: many; CDR3aa: CASSLVQGDGYTF; CDR3nt: TGTGCCAGCAGCTTAGTACAGGGTGATGGCTACACCTTC
v_gene: TRBV7-2; d_gene: -; j_gene: TRBJ1-3; abundance: many; CDR3aa: CASSPGRAGNTIYF; CDR3nt: TGTGCCAGCAGCCCGGGGAGAGCTGGAAACACCATATATTTT
v_gene: TRBV7-8; d_gene: TRBD1; j_gene: TRBJ1-2; abundance: few; CDR3aa: CASSSLTGGASRGYTF; CDR3nt: TGTGCCAGCAGCTCTTTGACAGGGGGCGCATCCCGCGGCTACACCTTC
v_gene: TRBV10-3; d_gene: -; j_gene: TRBJ2-1; abundance: many; CDR3aa: CAISGSYNEQFF; CDR3nt: TGTGCCATCAGTGGCAGCTACAATGAGCAGTTCTTC